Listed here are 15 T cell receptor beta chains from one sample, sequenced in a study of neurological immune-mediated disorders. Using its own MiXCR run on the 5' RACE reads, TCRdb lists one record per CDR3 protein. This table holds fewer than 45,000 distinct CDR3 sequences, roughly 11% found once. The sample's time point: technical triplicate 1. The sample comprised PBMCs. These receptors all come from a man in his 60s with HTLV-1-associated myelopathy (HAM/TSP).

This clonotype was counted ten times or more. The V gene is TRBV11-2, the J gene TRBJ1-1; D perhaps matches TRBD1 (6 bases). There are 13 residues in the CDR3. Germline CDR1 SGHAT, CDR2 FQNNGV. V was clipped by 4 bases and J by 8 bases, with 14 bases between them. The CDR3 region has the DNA TGTGCCAGCAGCTCGAACAGGGCCTGGGAAGCTTTCTTT. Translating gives CASSSNRAWEAFF.

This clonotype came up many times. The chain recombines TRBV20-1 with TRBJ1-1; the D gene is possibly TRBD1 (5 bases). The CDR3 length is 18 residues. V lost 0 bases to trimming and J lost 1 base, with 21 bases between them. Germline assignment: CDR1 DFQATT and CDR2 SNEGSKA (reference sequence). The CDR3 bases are TGCAGTGCTAGAGATCCAGTTGACTTCTCAGGGAGGAACACTGAAGCTTTCTTT. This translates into CSARDPVDFSGRNTEAFF.

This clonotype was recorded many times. DNA of the CDR3: TGTGCCAGCCCCTTAGCTCCACAGTCCTACAATGAGCAGTTCTTC. Amino acid sequence: CASPLAPQSYNEQFF. The rearrangement links TRBV25-1 to TRBJ2-1, with no clear D. V dropped 8 bases and J dropped 1 base, with 15 bases sitting between them. This CDR3 has 15 amino acids. Germline lookup yields CDR1 MGHDK and CDR2 SYGVNS.

The CDR3 loop reads CASSSPGTSGQETQYF. Here the CDR3 DNA reads TGTGCCAGCAGCTCCCCAGGGACTAGCGGCCAAGAGACCCAGTACTTC. The chain employs TRBV7-2 and TRBJ2-5, with 11 bases lining up with TRBD2. Per the germline V gene, CDR1 is SGHTA and CDR2 is FQGNSA. This CDR3 has 16 residues. Trimming removed 4 bases from V and 1 base from J; junction bases left unmatched: 5. Drawing the rest from reference TRBV7-2 and TRBJ2-5, the complete variable domain is GAGVSQSPSNKVTEKGKDVELRCDPISGHTALYWYRQSLGQGLEFLIYFQGNSAPDKSGLPSDRFSAERTGGSVSTLTIQRTQQEDSAVYLCASSSPGTSGQETQYFGPGTRLLVL.

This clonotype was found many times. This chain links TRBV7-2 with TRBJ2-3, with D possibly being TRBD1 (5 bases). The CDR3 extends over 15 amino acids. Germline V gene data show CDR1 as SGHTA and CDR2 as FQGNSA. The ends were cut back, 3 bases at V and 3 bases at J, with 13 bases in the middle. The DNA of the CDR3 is TGTGCCAGCAGCTTCAGTCTAAAGGGGACAGATACGCAGTATTTT. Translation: CASSFSLKGTDTQYF.

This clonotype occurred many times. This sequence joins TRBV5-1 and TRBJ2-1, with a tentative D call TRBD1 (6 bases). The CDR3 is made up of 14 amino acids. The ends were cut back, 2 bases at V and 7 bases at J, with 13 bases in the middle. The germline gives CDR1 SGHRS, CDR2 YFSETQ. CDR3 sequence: CASSFMGQGNEQFF. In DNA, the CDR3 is TGCGCCAGCAGCTTTATGGGCCAGGGGAATGAGCAGTTCTTC.

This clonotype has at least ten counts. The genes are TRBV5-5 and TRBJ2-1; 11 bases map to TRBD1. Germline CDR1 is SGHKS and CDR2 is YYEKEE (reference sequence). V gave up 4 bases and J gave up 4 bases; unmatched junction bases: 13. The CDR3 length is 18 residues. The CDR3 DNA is TGTGCCAGCAGCCGGACAGGGGGCGTAGCGGACGGTTACAATGAGCAGTTCTTC. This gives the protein CASSRTGGVADGYNEQFF.

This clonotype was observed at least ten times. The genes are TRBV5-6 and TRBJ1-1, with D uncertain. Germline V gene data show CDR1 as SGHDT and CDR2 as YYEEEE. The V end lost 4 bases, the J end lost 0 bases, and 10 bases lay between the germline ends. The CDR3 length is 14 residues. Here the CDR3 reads CASSVRELNTEAFF. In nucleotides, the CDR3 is TGTGCCAGCAGCGTCCGGGAGTTGAACACTGAAGCTTTCTTT.

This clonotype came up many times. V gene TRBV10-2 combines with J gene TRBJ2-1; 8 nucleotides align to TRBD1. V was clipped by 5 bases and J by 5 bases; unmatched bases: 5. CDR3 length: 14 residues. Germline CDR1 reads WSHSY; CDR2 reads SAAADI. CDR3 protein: CASSTGQENNEQFF. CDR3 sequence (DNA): TGCGCCAGCAGTACGGGACAGGAGAACAATGAGCAGTTCTTC.

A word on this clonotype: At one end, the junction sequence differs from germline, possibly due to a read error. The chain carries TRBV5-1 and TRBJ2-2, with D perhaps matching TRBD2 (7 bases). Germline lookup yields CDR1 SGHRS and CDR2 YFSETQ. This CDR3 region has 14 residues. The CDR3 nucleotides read TGCGCCAGCAGCTTGAGCGGGGACACCGTGGAGCTGTTTTTT. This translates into CASSLSGDTVELFF.

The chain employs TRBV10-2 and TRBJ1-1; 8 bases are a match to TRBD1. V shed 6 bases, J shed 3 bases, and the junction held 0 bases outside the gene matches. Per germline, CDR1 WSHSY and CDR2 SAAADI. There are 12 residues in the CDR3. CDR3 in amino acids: CASRQGDTEAFF. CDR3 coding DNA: TGCGCCAGCAGACAGGGGGACACTGAAGCTTTCTTT.

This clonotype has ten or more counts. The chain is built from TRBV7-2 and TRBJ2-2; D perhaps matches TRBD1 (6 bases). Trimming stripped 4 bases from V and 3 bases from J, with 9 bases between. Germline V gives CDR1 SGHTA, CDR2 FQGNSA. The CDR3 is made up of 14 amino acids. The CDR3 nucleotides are TGTGCCAGCAGCTCTCGACAGGACACCGGGGAGCTGTTTTTT. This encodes CASSSRQDTGELFF.

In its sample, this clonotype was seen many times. The CDR3 spells CASIAIGKVLAFF. Here the CDR3 DNA reads TGTGCCAGCATTGCAATTGGGAAGGTTTTGGCTTTCTTT. The chain links TRBV6-1 to TRBJ1-1; D uncertain. The CDR3 runs 13 residues. Germline CDR1 and CDR2: MNHNS and SASEGT. V shed 7 bases and J shed 11 bases, with 20 bases lying between them.

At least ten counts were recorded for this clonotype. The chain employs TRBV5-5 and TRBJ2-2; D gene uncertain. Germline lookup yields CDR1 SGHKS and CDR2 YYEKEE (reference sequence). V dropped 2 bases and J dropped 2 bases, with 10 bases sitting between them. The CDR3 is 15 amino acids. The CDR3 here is CASSFYQSNTGELFF. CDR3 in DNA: TGTGCCAGCAGCTTTTATCAGTCCAACACCGGGGAGCTGTTTTTT.

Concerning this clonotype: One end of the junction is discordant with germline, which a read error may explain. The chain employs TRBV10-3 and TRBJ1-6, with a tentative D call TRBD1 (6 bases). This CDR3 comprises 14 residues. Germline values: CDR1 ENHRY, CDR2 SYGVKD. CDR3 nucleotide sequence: TGTGCCATCAGTTTTACAGGGACAAATTCACACCTCCACTTT. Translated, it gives CAISFTGTNSHLHF.